These 26 T cell receptor beta chains were sequenced from one sample in a study of ipilimumab plus nivolumab after autologous stem cell transplantation. Libraries were prepared by immunoSEQ multiplex PCR; TCRdb keeps only in-frame clonotypes and omits some of them. The data contain about 9,700 clones, approximately 72% of them singletons. The input for sequencing was PBMCs, taken in a trial of ipilimumab plus nivolumab as post-transplant consolidation. The receptors stem from a male donor with diffuse large B-cell lymphoma.

The rearrangement uses TRBV5-1 and TRBJ1-2; D uncertain. The ends were cut back, 0 bases at V and 5 bases at J, with 17 bases in the middle. The CDR3 loop spans 16 amino acids. In germline, CDR1 is SGHRS, CDR2 YFSETQ. The CDR3 nucleotides read TGCGCCAGCAGCTTGGTCTCGGAGAACCCCCTTTATGGCTACACCTTC. Its protein is CASSLVSENPLYGYTF.

V gene TRBV11-3 combines with J gene TRBJ2-2, with TRBD1 matching over 11 bases. Germline assignment: CDR1 SGHNT and CDR2 YENEEA. The CDR3 covers 20 residues. The J segment lost 3 bases and the V segment lost 1 base, leaving 13 bases of the junction unmatched. The CDR3 DNA follows: TGTGCCAGCAGCTTAGCGGGGAGACCACCGGGACAGGGGGACACCGGGGAGCTGTTTTTT. Translated, it gives CASSLAGRPPGQGDTGELFF.

The chain links TRBV7-8 to TRBJ2-3, with D perhaps matching TRBD2 (7 bases). Trimming took off 1 base at V and 4 bases at J, with 15 bases between the two ends. Germline V gives CDR1 SGHVS, CDR2 FQNEAQ. The CDR3 has 16 residues. The CDR3 bases are TGTGCCAGCAGCTTAGTGGCGGGGGCGTTCGCAGATACGCAGTATTTT. This encodes CASSLVAGAFADTQYF.

The chain has TRBV10-3 and TRBJ2-3, with TRBD2 matching 10 bases. With V trimmed by 11 bases and J by 6 bases, 11 bases remained unmatched. The germline CDR1 and CDR2 sequences are ENHRY and SYGVKD. The CDR3 is 14 amino acids. CDR3 sequence (DNA): TGTGCCGTAACATCCGGGACTAGCGAGGATACGCAGTATTTT. Translating it yields CAVTSGTSEDTQYF.

This clone was picked up a small number of times. The genes are TRBV6-6 and TRBJ1-6, with D possibly matching TRBD1 (5 bases). Looked up from germline, CDR1 is MNHNY and CDR2 is SVGAGI (reference sequence). V was trimmed by 6 bases and J by 4 bases, leaving 7 bases between them. The CDR3 contains 13 residues. DNA of the CDR3: TGTGCCAGCAGGGACACTTATAATTCACCCCTCCACTTT. This translates into CASRDTYNSPLHF.

This clone was counted a single time. The genes are TRBV10-3 and TRBJ1-2; D may be TRBD1 (6 bases). The CDR3 contains 13 residues. Germline lookup yields CDR1 ENHRY and CDR2 SYGVKD. The V end was cut by 6 bases, the J end by 8 bases, with 16 bases between. In DNA form, the CDR3 reads TGTGCCATCAGAGTCACAGGGACGGGGGGCTACACCTTC. This encodes CAIRVTGTGGYTF.

J is TRBJ2-5 and V is TRBV9, with D tentatively TRBD1 or TRBD2 (5 bases each). The DNA end favors TRBJ2-7, so the J call may be wrong. Germline assignment: CDR1 SGDLS and CDR2 YYNGEE. The CDR3 has 15 residues. The CDR3 DNA sequence: TGTGCCAGCAGCGTAGGGGGGTTCACCGGCTACGAGCAGTACTTC. Encoded protein: CASSVGGFTGYEQYF.

The rearrangement links TRBV9 to TRBJ2-7; 7 bases match TRBD2. The CDR3 covers 14 residues. V shed 4 bases, J shed 0 bases, and the junction held 4 bases outside the gene matches. Germline V gene data show CDR1 as SGDLS and CDR2 as YYNGEE. The CDR3 spells CASSQWDYSYEQYF. Written as DNA, the CDR3 is TGTGCCAGCAGCCAATGGGACTACTCCTACGAGCAGTACTTC.

This rearrangement joins TRBV7-2 to TRBJ1-1; D not certain. The CDR3 is made up of 13 amino acids. Germline V gives CDR1 SGHTA, CDR2 FQGNSA. V was clipped by 2 bases and J by 1 base, with 5 bases between them. The chain's CDR3 is CASSLNRNTEAFF. DNA of the CDR3: TGTGCCAGCAGCTTAAACCGGAACACTGAAGCTTTCTTT.

V gene TRBV27 combines with J gene TRBJ2-6, with D perhaps given as TRBD1 or TRBD2 (5 bases each). This CDR3 has 17 amino acids. The germline gives CDR1 MNHEY, CDR2 SMNVEV (reference sequence). The germline V and J ends were trimmed by 4 bases and 1 base, with 14 bases remaining between them. CDR3: CASSWGRGSSGANVLTF. The CDR3, as DNA: TGTGCCAGCAGTTGGGGACGAGGGAGTTCTGGGGCCAACGTCCTGACTTTC.

J is TRBJ1-5 and V is TRBV19, with D possibly being TRBD1 (6 bases). This CDR3 is 16 amino acids long. Germline CDR1 reads LNHDA; CDR2 reads SQIVND (reference sequence). Trimming took 6 bases from V and 0 from J, leaving 15 bases between them. The CDR3 reads CASRGTGINSNQPQHF. Written as DNA, the CDR3 is TGTGCCAGTAGGGGCACAGGGATAAATAGCAATCAGCCCCAGCATTTT.

In its sample, this clone ranks as large. Because the CDR3's place on the DNA is in doubt, the DNA is left out and the CDR3 is given as listed by TCRdb. This chain joins TRBV21-1 and TRBJ1-6; TRBD1, the D gene given by the table, was not confirmed from the DNA. TRBV21-1 is assigned pseudogene status. The CDR3 length is 15 residues, termini included. The CDR3 protein is CASSKVGTGNSPLHF.

The V and J genes are TRBV20-1 and TRBJ2-5; D is tentatively TRBD1 or TRBD2 (5 bases each). Germline lookup yields CDR1 DFQATT and CDR2 SNEGSKA (reference sequence). The CDR3 has 11 amino acids. V was cut by 1 base and J by 9 bases, with 9 bases left in between. The CDR3 is CSARGGAAQYF. CDR3 bases: TGCAGTGCTAGAGGAGGGGCGGCCCAGTACTTC.

The CDR3 bases are TGTGCCAGCAGCTTGAGGTTTAACCCCACAGGGAGTCGAAGTGGAAAACTGTTTTTT. This encodes CASSLRFNPTGSRSGKLFF. J is TRBJ1-4 and V is TRBV5-6; weak D call: TRBD1 (6 bases). Trimming took 1 base from V and 10 from J, leaving 29 bases between them. The CDR3 has 19 residues. Germline V gene sequence: CDR1 SGHDT, CDR2 YYEEEE.

The chain joins TRBV18 to TRBJ1-6, with D possibly TRBD1 on 5 matching bases. The germline CDR1 and CDR2 sequences are KGHSH and LQKENI. V shed 2 bases and J shed 3 bases, with 14 bases lying between them. This CDR3 has 17 amino acids. CDR3 nucleotide sequence: TGTGCCAGCTCACCAACAGGTCAGACCTACTATAATTCACCCCTCCACTTT. It yields the protein CASSPTGQTYYNSPLHF.

This chain joins TRBV6-5 and TRBJ2-7; 10 nucleotides match TRBD2. This CDR3 contains 15 residues. V was clipped by 4 bases and J by 6 bases; unmatched bases: 9. From germline, CDR1 is MNHEY and CDR2 SVGAGI. CDR3: CASSSASSGGREQYF. The DNA of the CDR3 is TGTGCCAGCAGTTCCGCCTCTAGCGGGGGTCGCGAGCAGTACTTC.

The V and J genes are TRBV7-8 and TRBJ2-3, with TRBD1 matching 7 bases. The CDR3 totals 14 residues. Germline-derived CDR1 and CDR2 are SGHVS and FQNEAQ. V shed 5 bases and J 8 bases; nucleotides not matched to a gene: 10. The CDR3: CASSGSRQGGTQYF. CDR3 sequence (DNA): TGTGCCAGCAGCGGCTCAAGACAGGGCGGTACGCAGTATTTT.

Worth noting for this clone: At one of its ends the junction is not consistent with the germline gene, which may arise from a read error. In nucleotides, the CDR3 is TGTGCCAGCAGTTTAGTGGACAGCCCCAATCGGCCCCAGCATTTT. It is translated as CASSLVDSPNRPQHF. This chain uses TRBV28 with TRBJ1-5, with TRBD1 as a possible D gene (6 bases). Germline assignment: CDR1 MDHEN and CDR2 SYDVKM. The CDR3 has 15 residues.

The chain uses TRBV18 and TRBJ1-6; 7 nucleotides match TRBD1. The CDR3 contains 14 residues. V shed 4 bases and J 6 bases; nucleotides not matched to a gene: 3. CDR1 is KGHSH, CDR2 LQKENI, per germline. In DNA, the CDR3 is TGTGCCAGCTCACAACAGGGGACTAATTCACCCCTCCACTTT. Translation: CASSQQGTNSPLHF.

J is TRBJ1-2 and V is TRBV28; 7 bases match TRBD1. The J segment lost 6 bases and the V segment lost 5 bases, leaving 12 bases of the junction unmatched. This CDR3 region has 15 residues. CDR1 and CDR2 from the germline V gene are MDHEN and SYDVKM. The CDR3 DNA reads as TGTGCCAGCAGTGCGACAGGGACCGATGTCCATGGCTACACCTTC. Translating it yields CASSATGTDVHGYTF.

This sequence joins TRBV7-2 and TRBJ1-5; TRBD1 is a possible D gene (5 bases). The germline gives CDR1 SGHTA, CDR2 FQGNSA. CDR3 length equals 15 residues. The V and J ends lost 1 base and 0 bases respectively, with 7 bases between them. CDR3 DNA: TGTGCCAGCAGCTTAGGTGGGACTAGCAATCAGCCCCAGCATTTT. This codes for CASSLGGTSNQPQHF. The variable domain in full, completed from reference TRBV7-2 and TRBJ1-5, reads GAGVSQSPSNKVTEKGKDVELRCDPISGHTALYWYRQSLGQGLEFLIYFQGNSAPDKSGLPSDRFSAERTGGSVSTLTIQRTQQEDSAVYLCASSLGGTSNQPQHFGDGTRLSIL.

The genes are TRBV7-9 and TRBJ2-1, with TRBD2 matching over 14 bases. Germline CDR1 reads SEHNR; CDR2 reads FQNEAQ (reference sequence). V shed 6 bases, J shed 10 bases, and the junction held 8 bases outside the gene matches. The CDR3 totals 15 residues. The CDR3 reads CASRQTSGGAWEQFF. CDR3 DNA: TGTGCCAGCAGACAGACTAGCGGGGGGGCTTGGGAGCAGTTCTTC.

The V and J genes are TRBV19 and TRBJ1-5, with 9 bases identical to TRBD1. The length of the CDR3 is 17 residues. The germline V gene has CDR1 LNHDA and CDR2 SQIVND (reference sequence). Trimming cost V 7 bases and J 1 base; bases outside gene matches: 11. As DNA, the CDR3 is TGTGCCAGTACCCTCGGGACAGGGTGGGTAAGCAATCAGCCCCAGCATTTT. Protein product: CASTLGTGWVSNQPQHF.

The V gene is TRBV7-9, the J gene TRBJ1-1; 9 bases map to TRBD1. The V gene's germline CDR1 is SEHNR and CDR2 FQNEAQ (reference sequence). After removal of 5 bases from V and 6 bases from J, the junction contained 10 bases not matched to a gene. This CDR3 is 15 amino acids long. As DNA, the CDR3 is TGTGCCAGCAGCATACCTGACAGGGGGGACCCTGAAGCTTTCTTT. As protein: CASSIPDRGDPEAFF.

V gene TRBV7-9 combines with J gene TRBJ2-5, with D perhaps matching TRBD1 or TRBD2 (6 bases each). Germline V gene lookup returns CDR1 SEHNR and CDR2 FQNEAQ (reference sequence). V lost 5 bases and J 4 bases, leaving 14 bases between the germline ends. The CDR3 extends over 14 amino acids. CDR3 sequence reads: CASSPPGEAETQYF. The CDR3 DNA is TGTGCCAGCAGCCCACCAGGGGAGGCAGAGACCCAGTACTTC.

This chain uses TRBV4-2 with TRBJ2-3, with D possibly matching TRBD2 (6 bases). This CDR3 is built from 17 residues. The germline CDR1 and CDR2 sequences are LGHNA and YNFKEQ. Trimming removed 0 bases from V and 0 bases from J, with 13 bases in between. This CDR3 is CASSQDGLPSSTDTQYF. The CDR3 DNA reads TGTGCCAGCAGCCAAGATGGACTACCATCTAGCACAGATACGCAGTATTTT.